The rows below give T cell receptor beta chains drawn from one sample of a study of cytomegalovirus exposure and HLA in healthy donors. TCRdb's copy holds only in-frame clones and misses some; the assay was immunoSEQ multiplex PCR. Among 150,000 or so clones listed, roughly 80% were seen once. Sequenced input: PBMCs. The source of these receptors is a man aged 45-60 years in good health and CMV-seropositive. CDR3s include the opening cysteine and the closing phenylalanine or tryptophan. A D gene is named only where the DNA matches it firmly. Not all rows give a size; the values are once, few, many and, for expanded clones, a class.

clone_size,j_call,v_call,d_call,cdr3_length,cdr3_aa,cdr3_nt
-,TRBJ1-5,TRBV30,-,13,CAWSPGSNQPQHF,TGTGCCTGGAGTCCAGGGTCCAATCAGCCCCAGCATTTT
-,TRBJ2-5,TRBV27,-,13,CASKGSGFETQYF,TGTGCCAGCAAGGGGTCAGGGTTCGAGACCCAGTACTTC
-,TRBJ2-1,TRBV11-2,TRBD2,17,CASSLGVSGGLSDEQFF,TGTGCCAGCAGCTTAGGCGTCTCGGGGGGGCTAAGCGATGAGCAGTTCTTC
-,TRBJ2-1,TRBV7-9,TRBD2,16,CASSARGGAFYNEQFF,TGTGCCAGCAGCGCACGCGGGGGGGCCTTCTACAATGAGCAGTTCTTC
-,TRBJ2-1,TRBV7-3,-,13,CASSLRGGSEQFF,TGTGCCAGCAGCTTAAGAGGCGGCAGCGAGCAGTTCTTC
-,TRBJ2-2,TRBV9,TRBD1,14,CASMRDSTTGELFF,TGTGCCAGCATGAGGGACAGTACAACCGGGGAGCTGTTTTTT
-,TRBJ2-1,TRBV9,-,14,CASSVTERYNEQFF,TGTGCCAGCAGCGTAACGGAGCGCTACAATGAGCAGTTCTTC
-,TRBJ2-5,TRBV6-5,TRBD1,16,CASSYSFQGVKETQYF,TGTGCCAGCAGTTACTCCTTCCAGGGGGTTAAAGAGACCCAGTACTTC
few,TRBJ2-6,TRBV10-3,TRBD1,17,CATTGPGQGAGANVLTF,TGTGCCACCACTGGCCCGGGACAGGGTGCTGGGGCCAACGTCCTGACTTTC
-,TRBJ1-1,TRBV9,TRBD1,14,CASGHGTGNTEAFF,TGTGCCAGCGGGCATGGGACAGGGAACACTGAAGCTTTCTTT
-,TRBJ2-3,TRBV27,TRBD2,20,CASSTESTPHPSGSLRAQYF,TGTGCCAGCAGCACCGAGTCAACCCCCCACCCTAGCGGGAGTCTGCGGGCGCAGTATTTT
-,TRBJ2-6,TRBV6-6,TRBD2,14,CASNVAGGANVLTF,TGTGCCAGCAATGTAGCGGGCGGGGCCAACGTCCTGACTTTC
-,TRBJ1-6,TRBV2,-,14,CASSGQKNNSPLHF,TGTGCCAGCTCCGGACAAAAGAATAATTCACCCCTCCACTTT
once,TRBJ2-1,TRBV6-5,TRBD2,13,CASSPTTSGRIFF,TGTGCCAGCAGCCCGACGACTAGCGGGAGGATTTTCTTC
-,TRBJ2-5,TRBV6-6,-,15,CASSYVISDKETQYF,TGTGCCAGCAGTTACGTTATTAGCGACAAAGAGACCCAGTACTTC
once,TRBJ2-7,TRBV30,-,11,CAWSADYEQYF,TGTGCCTGGAGTGCAGACTACGAGCAGTACTTC
-,TRBJ2-7,TRBV6-6,-,14,CASSYSLPGYEQYF,TGTGCCAGCAGTTACTCTTTGCCGGGTTACGAGCAGTACTTC
-,TRBJ2-1,TRBV28,TRBD2,16,CASGLLAGGPGYEQFF,TGTGCCAGCGGACTCCTAGCGGGAGGCCCCGGCTATGAGCAGTTCTTC
-,TRBJ2-1,TRBV11-2,TRBD2,15,CASSLGTSRENEQFF,TGTGCCAGCAGCTTGGGGACTAGCAGGGAAAATGAGCAGTTCTTC
-,TRBJ2-1,TRBV28,-,12,CASSVLTGTQFF,TGTGCCAGCAGTGTACTGACAGGAACGCAGTTCTTC
once,TRBJ1-4,TRBV5-6,-,13,CASSQVQNEKLFF,TGTGCCAGCAGCCAGGTCCAGAATGAAAAACTGTTTTTT
-,TRBJ1-5,TRBV7-2,-,15,CASSLEGASNQPQHF,TGTGCCAGCAGCTTAGAAGGGGCCAGCAATCAGCCCCAGCATTTT
-,TRBJ1-3,TRBV15,-,15,CATSRDKAGGNTIYF,TGTGCCACCAGCAGAGATAAGGCAGGGGGAAACACCATATATTTT
-,TRBJ2-7,TRBV25-1,-,13,CASSSGLSYEQYF,TGTGCCAGCAGTAGCGGACTGTCCTACGAGCAGTACTTC
-,TRBJ1-5,TRBV30,-,16,CAWSGPKDGDNQPQHF,TGTGCCTGGAGTGGGCCTAAGGACGGGGACAATCAGCCCCAGCATTTT
-,TRBJ2-7,TRBV6-6,-,15,CASSRMSALSYEQYF,TGTGCCAGCAGTCGCATGTCCGCGTTGAGCTACGAGCAGTACTTC
-,TRBJ2-1,TRBV13,TRBD2,18,CASSTGLAGGPSYNEQFF,TGTGCCAGCAGCACCGGACTAGCGGGGGGGCCCTCCTACAATGAGCAGTTCTTC
-,TRBJ1-5,TRBV30,-,13,CAWSIGVSQPQHF,TGTGCCTGGAGCATAGGGGTGAGTCAGCCCCAGCATTTT
-,TRBJ2-7,TRBV19,TRBD1,14,CASSMTGGTYEQYF,TGTGCCAGTAGTATGACAGGGGGCACCTACGAGCAGTACTTC
-,TRBJ2-7,TRBV6-4,TRBD1,14,CASSGRQGCLEQYF,TGTGCCAGCAGTGGAAGACAGGGATGTCTCGAGCAGTACTTC
-,TRBJ2-1,TRBV6-4,TRBD1,13,CASSRTGENEQFF,TGTGCCAGCAGTCGGACAGGGGAGAATGAGCAGTTCTTC
-,TRBJ2-6,TRBV7-3,-,16,CASSLMAVSGANVLTF,TGTGCCAGCAGCTTAATGGCGGTCTCTGGGGCCAACGTCCTGACTTTC
-,TRBJ2-5,TRBV7-2,TRBD1,13,CASSRGQQETQYF,TGTGCCAGCAGCAGGGGACAGCAAGAGACCCAGTACTTC
-,TRBJ1-1,TRBV5-5,-,12,CASSSRDTEAFF,TGTGCCAGCAGCTCACGGGACACTGAAGCTTTCTTT
-,TRBJ2-7,TRBV14,-,14,CASTLSNSPYEQYF,TGTGCCAGCACCCTATCAAACAGTCCTTACGAGCAGTACTTC
-,TRBJ2-3,TRBV7-3,TRBD2,15,CASSLGAGGVDTQYF,TGTGCCAGCAGCTTAGGGGCGGGAGGTGTAGATACGCAGTATTTT
-,TRBJ2-1,TRBV15,TRBD2,16,CATSGQTSGSYDEQFF,TGTGCCACCAGCGGGCAAACTAGCGGATCCTACGATGAGCAGTTCTTC
-,TRBJ2-2,TRBV4-1,TRBD2,15,CASSQISGSAGELFF,TGCGCCAGCAGCCAAATTAGCGGGAGTGCCGGGGAGCTGTTTTTT